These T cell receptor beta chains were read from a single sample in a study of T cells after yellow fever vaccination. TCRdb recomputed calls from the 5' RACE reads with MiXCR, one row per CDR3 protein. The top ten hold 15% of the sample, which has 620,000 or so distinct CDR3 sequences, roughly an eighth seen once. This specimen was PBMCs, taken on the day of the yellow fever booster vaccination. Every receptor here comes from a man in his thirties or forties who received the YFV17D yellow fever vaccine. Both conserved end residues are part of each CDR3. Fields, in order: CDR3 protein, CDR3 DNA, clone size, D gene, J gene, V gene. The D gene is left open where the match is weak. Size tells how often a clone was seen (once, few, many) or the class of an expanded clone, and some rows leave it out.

CSAKGLATSEQYF TGCAGTGCGAAGGGCCTAGCTACCAGCGAGCAGTACTTC few - TRBJ2-7 TRBV20-1
CASSSTRTTDTQYF TGCGCCAGCAGCTCGACCAGGACCACAGATACGCAGTATTTT many - TRBJ2-3 TRBV5-1
CSAGQSQGALGQYF TGCAGTGCTGGACAATCACAGGGGGCGCTGGGCCAGTACTTC - TRBD1 TRBJ2-5 TRBV20-1
CSVTGTQENTEAFF TGCAGTGTTACCGGGACACAAGAAAACACTGAAGCTTTCTTT few - TRBJ1-1 TRBV20-1
CASSQIPRDTQYF TGTGCCAGCAGCCAAATCCCACGGGATACGCAGTATTTT many - TRBJ2-3 TRBV3-1
CASSQEFPSTDTQYF TGCGCCAGCAGCCAAGAATTCCCTAGCACAGATACGCAGTATTTT few - TRBJ2-3 TRBV4-3
CASSLGRVAYEQYF TGCGCCAGCAGCTTGGGACGGGTGGCCTACGAGCAGTACTTC few - TRBJ2-7 TRBV5-1
CASSLARGAGETQYF TGCGCCAGCAGCTTAGCACGGGGCGCGGGAGAGACCCAGTACTTC - - TRBJ2-5 TRBV5-1
CASSQDEHPTDTQYF TGTGCCAGCAGCCAAGACGAACACCCGACAGATACGCAGTATTTT - - TRBJ2-3 TRBV4-2
CASSWGTQETQYF TGTGCCAGCAGCTGGGGGACCCAAGAGACCCAGTACTTC many - TRBJ2-5 TRBV7-2
CASSIAGGKNIQYF TGTGCCAGCTCAATAGCGGGGGGCAAAAACATTCAGTACTTC - TRBD2 TRBJ2-4 TRBV25-1
CASSLGGKVSYEQYF TGTGCCAGCAGCTTAGGCGGCAAGGTCTCCTACGAGCAGTACTTC - - TRBJ2-7 TRBV7-2
CASSQDAPGYDSTDTQYF TGCGCCAGCAGCCAAGACGCCCCCGGGTACGATAGCACAGATACGCAGTATTTT few - TRBJ2-3 TRBV4-3
CASRFGLAEYNEQFF TGTGCCAGCAGATTTGGGTTAGCGGAGTACAATGAGCAGTTCTTC few - TRBJ2-1 TRBV11-1
CATSGGQLHSYQPQHF TGTGCCACCAGCGGCGGACAGCTCCATAGTTATCAGCCCCAGCATTTT - - TRBJ1-5 TRBV15
CASSPWTGDTGELFF TGTGCCAGCAGCCCCTGGACAGGGGACACCGGGGAGCTGTTTTTT few TRBD1 TRBJ2-2 TRBV7-9
CATSSGSGYEQYF TGTGCCACCTCCTCGGGTAGCGGATACGAGCAGTACTTC - - TRBJ2-7 TRBV15
CASSRDRDSTDTQYF TGTGCCAGCTCACGGGATCGGGACTCCACAGATACGCAGTATTTT many - TRBJ2-3 TRBV18
CSARDNDAGSYNEQFF TGCAGTGCTAGAGATAATGATGCAGGGTCCTACAATGAGCAGTTCTTC - - TRBJ2-1 TRBV20-1
CASSPSTGGRSGNEQFF TGTGCCAGCTCACCATCGACAGGGGGCCGTTCGGGCAATGAGCAGTTCTTC - TRBD1 TRBJ2-1 TRBV18
CASTEGGSSYEQYF TGCGCCAGCACTGAGGGAGGGAGCTCCTACGAGCAGTACTTC - TRBD2 TRBJ2-7 TRBV5-1
CSARDMAGGLYEQYF TGCAGTGCTAGAGATATGGCGGGAGGGCTTTACGAGCAGTACTTC - TRBD2 TRBJ2-7 TRBV20-1
CASSLEARYEQYF TGCGCCAGCAGCTTGGAGGCTCGTTACGAGCAGTACTTC few - TRBJ2-7 TRBV5-1
CSAYVQGVEAFF TGCAGTGCATATGTACAGGGTGTTGAGGCTTTCTTT - - TRBJ1-1 TRBV20-1
CATGSTSGANVLTF TGTGCCACAGGATCGACCTCTGGGGCCAACGTCCTGACTTTC many - TRBJ2-6 TRBV14
CSAGPYNEQFF TGCAGTGCCGGTCCCTACAATGAGCAGTTCTTC few - TRBJ2-1 TRBV20-1
CSASPEGYEQYF TGCAGTGCCTCCCCGGAGGGCTACGAGCAGTACTTC few - TRBJ2-7 TRBV20-1
CASSPEYTGELFF TGTGCCAGCAGTCCGGAGTACACCGGGGAGCTGTTTTTT few - TRBJ2-2 TRBV12-3/TRBV12-4
CASSPPGLKNIQYF TGTGCCAGCAGTCCCCCGGGACTAAAGAACATTCAGTACTTC - TRBD2 TRBJ2-4 TRBV6-1
CASSWLANEQFF TGTGCCAGCAGTTGGTTGGCCAATGAGCAGTTCTTC few - TRBJ2-1 TRBV6-6
CASSLASGRYSGELFF TGTGCCAGCAGCTTAGCTAGCGGGAGGTATTCCGGGGAGCTGTTTTTT - TRBD2 TRBJ2-2 TRBV7-6
CASSQGVQDRGRTQYF TGTGCCAGCAGCCAGGGGGTGCAGGACAGGGGGCGCACCCAGTACTTC few TRBD1 TRBJ2-5 TRBV5-6
CASSSLDQPQHF TGTGCCAGCAGTTCCCTAGATCAGCCCCAGCATTTT - - TRBJ1-5 TRBV6-6
CASVTGAITSTDTQYF TGTGCCAGCGTCACGGGGGCCATTACAAGCACAGATACGCAGTATTTT - - TRBJ2-3 TRBV28
CASSSRRDLQETQYF TGTGCCAGCAGCTCACGCCGGGACCTCCAAGAGACCCAGTACTTC few - TRBJ2-5 TRBV7-9
CATSRQYRTSGRLQQETQYF TGTGCCACCAGCAGACAGTACCGGACTAGCGGGAGGCTTCAACAAGAGACCCAGTACTTC - TRBD2 TRBJ2-5 TRBV15
CASSYPTGPNTGELFF TGTGCCAGCAGTTACCCGACAGGACCGAACACCGGGGAGCTGTTTTTT - - TRBJ2-2 TRBV6-5
CASSDRESSPLHF TGTGCCAGCAGCGACAGGGAGAGTTCACCCCTCCACTTT - TRBD1 TRBJ1-6 TRBV6-6
CAISTSAIYEQYF - many - TRBJ2-7 TRBV10-3
CSAGHINTEAFF TGCAGCGCCGGCCACATAAACACTGAAGCTTTCTTT few - TRBJ1-1 TRBV29-1
CASSVGGRDVAIEQYF TGTGCCAGCAGCGTGGGGGGGAGGGACGTAGCTATCGAGCAGTACTTC few TRBD2 TRBJ2-7 TRBV7-8
CASNRQGAAKNIQYF TGTGCCAGCAACCGACAGGGGGCGGCCAAAAACATTCAGTACTTC - TRBD1 TRBJ2-4 TRBV12-3/TRBV12-4
CASSQAGTPTDTQYF TGTGCCAGCAGCCAGGCCGGGACCCCCACAGATACGCAGTATTTT - - TRBJ2-3 TRBV4-2